This T cell receptor (beta chain) is from a study of cytomegalovirus exposure and HLA in healthy donors. Germline CDR1 is MNHNS and CDR2 is SASEGT. This CDR3 is built from 13 residues. Trimming cost V 9 bases and J 6 bases, with 17 bases left between them. Use of 60 Vbeta and 13 Jbeta primers characterized the PCR. TCRdb's copy holds only in-frame clones and misses some; the assay was immunoSEQ multiplex PCR. The sample holds about 87,000 clones, 70% to 85% seen once. The chain combines TRBV6-1 with TRBJ2-5; D possibly corresponds to TRBD2 (7 bases). Sequencing input: PBMCs. The origin of this receptor is a man younger than 45 in good health and CMV-seropositive. The chain's CDR3 is CASYLKGGKTQYF. CDR3 nucleotides: TGTGCCAGTTACCTAAAGGGGGGGAAGACCCAGTACTTC.